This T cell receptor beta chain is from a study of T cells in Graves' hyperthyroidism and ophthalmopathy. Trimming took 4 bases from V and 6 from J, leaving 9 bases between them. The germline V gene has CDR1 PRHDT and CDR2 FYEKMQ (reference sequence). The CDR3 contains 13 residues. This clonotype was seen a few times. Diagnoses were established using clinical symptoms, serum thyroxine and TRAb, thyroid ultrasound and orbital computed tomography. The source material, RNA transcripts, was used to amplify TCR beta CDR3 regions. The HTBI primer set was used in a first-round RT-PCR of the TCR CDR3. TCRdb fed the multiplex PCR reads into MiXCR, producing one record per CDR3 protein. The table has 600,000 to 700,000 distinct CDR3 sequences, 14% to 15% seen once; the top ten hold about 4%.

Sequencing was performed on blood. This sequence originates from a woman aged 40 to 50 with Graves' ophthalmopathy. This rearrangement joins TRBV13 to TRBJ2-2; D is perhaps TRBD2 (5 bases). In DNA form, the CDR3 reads TGTGCCAGCAGCTCTCGGGGTCCCGGGGAGCTGTTTTTT. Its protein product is CASSSRGPGELFF.